The subject of this entry is one TCR beta chain. Antigen: not known. Repertoires were generated with immunoSEQ multiplex PCR, while TCRdb's copy carries only in-frame clones and drops some. The sample has roughly 15,000 clones; roughly 85% are singletons. This sample is part of a study of T cell repertoires in ileal Crohn's disease. Study background: Postoperative therapy was given to about half: 11 thiopurines, around 18 anti-TNF agents. Overall study results and limits: Active smokers at surgery had more clonal expansions than non-smokers. Every patient over 26.8% clonality showed endoscopic recurrence.

The CDR3 is 13 amino acids. V was pared by 8 bases and J by 1 base, with 7 bases of the junction left unmatched. Looked up from germline, CDR1 is SQVTM and CDR2 is ANQGSEA. Included were adult ileal or ileocolonic Crohn's patients indicated for ileocolonic resection. The chain carries TRBV29-1 and TRBJ2-5, with 7 bases identical to TRBD1. The source is an adult with Crohn's disease. Sequenced sample: ileal tissue. The CDR3 protein is CSILRDSQETQYF. CDR3 DNA: TGCAGCATATTACGGGACAGCCAAGAGACCCAGTACTTC.